These 9 T cell receptor beta chains were all obtained from the same sample, sequenced in a study of blood T cell repertoires in COVID-19. Repertoires were generated with immunoSEQ multiplex PCR, while TCRdb's copy carries only in-frame clones and drops some. This table holds approximately 170,000 clones, about four fifths found once. Sequenced material: peripheral blood. All receptors derive from a woman in her sixties or seventies with COVID-19, enrolled during active disease.

The chain links TRBV19 to TRBJ1-1, with D perhaps matching TRBD1 (6 bases). CDR3 length: 16 amino acids. The ends were cut back, 7 bases at V and 0 bases at J, with 18 bases in the middle. Looked up from germline, CDR1 is LNHDA and CDR2 is SQIVND (reference sequence). The CDR3 protein is CASTKGTGRMNTEAFF. CDR3 coding DNA: TGTGCCAGTACCAAGGGAACAGGGCGGATGAACACTGAAGCTTTCTTT.

The rearrangement uses TRBV6-4 and TRBJ2-7, with D unresolved. V lost 9 bases and J 3 bases, leaving 12 bases between the germline ends. The CDR3 totals 12 residues. Germline-derived CDR1 and CDR2 are MRHNA and SNTAGT. The DNA of the CDR3 is TGTGCCAGAAAAAGACTGAGCTACGAGCAGTACTTC. This sequence encodes CARKRLSYEQYF.

This sequence joins TRBV28 and TRBJ2-2, with 10 bases fitting TRBD2. CDR3 length: 18 residues. The germline gives CDR1 MDHEN, CDR2 SYDVKM. Germline trimming cut 8 bases from V and 9 bases from J; bases unmatched to any gene: 21. CDR3 amino acids: CASDGRRTIAGGRRELFF. In DNA form, the CDR3 reads TGTGCCAGCGACGGACGGCGGACTATAGCGGGAGGTCGCCGGGAGCTGTTTTTT.

CDR3 nucleotide sequence: TGTGCCAGCACCAAACCGAGGGTAGGCTATGGCTACACCTTC. Residues: CASTKPRVGYGYTF. V gene TRBV28 combines with J gene TRBJ1-2, with D hard to call. The CDR3 has 14 amino acids. The V gene lost 7 bases and the J gene lost 4 bases, with 16 bases spanning the gap. Germline CDR1 reads MDHEN; CDR2 reads SYDVKM.

This clone has more than one count but fewer than ten. The chain employs TRBV2 and TRBJ1-5; tentatively, D is TRBD1 (5 bases). The V gene's germline CDR1 is SNHLY and CDR2 FYNNEI. Trimming left V 7 bases short and J 2 bases short, with 9 bases between. The CDR3 totals 13 residues. The CDR3 region is CASTGEGNQPQHF. The CDR3, as DNA: TGTGCCAGCACGGGGGAAGGCAATCAGCCCCAGCATTTT. The entire variable domain, with the rest obtained from reference TRBV2 and TRBJ1-5, is as follows: EPEVTQTPSHQVTQMGQEVILRCVPISNHLYFYWYRQILGQKVEFLVSFYNNEISEKSEIFDDQFSVERPDGSNFTLKIRSTKLEDSAMYFCASTGEGNQPQHFGDGTRLSIL.

This rearrangement joins TRBV5-4 to TRBJ2-5, with 8 bases fitting TRBD1. The V and J ends lost 4 bases and 1 base, in that order; junction bases with no gene match: 12. CDR3 length: 17 amino acids. Germline V gene data show CDR1 as SGHNT and CDR2 as YYREEE (reference sequence). CDR3 in DNA: TGTGCCAGCAGCCTGAGGGTCGGACAGGGCCTCCAAGAGACCCAGTACTTC. Amino acid sequence: CASSLRVGQGLQETQYF.

This sequence joins TRBV5-5 and TRBJ1-4; a weak D match, TRBD1 (6 bases). This CDR3 has 13 amino acids. Germline V gene data show CDR1 as SGHKS and CDR2 as YYEKEE (reference sequence). V dropped 4 bases and J dropped 7 bases, with 11 bases sitting between them. The CDR3 loop reads CASSPGVSEKLFF. Written as DNA, the CDR3 is TGTGCCAGCAGCCCAGGGGTATCTGAAAAACTGTTTTTT.

The CDR3 here is CASSLVGDRSYEQYF. CDR3 coding DNA: TGTGCCAGCAGCTTGGTCGGGGACAGAAGCTACGAGCAGTACTTC. The chain has TRBV5-8 and TRBJ2-7, with 7 bases fitting TRBD1. The V and J ends lost 0 bases and 3 bases, in that order; junction bases with no gene match: 6. The CDR3 sequence is 15 residues long. CDR1 is SGHTS, CDR2 YDEGEE, per germline.

The chain carries TRBV2 and TRBJ2-2; 8 positions match TRBD1. The CDR3 is made up of 15 amino acids. V trimming: 6 bases; J trimming: 5 bases; junction bases outside the gene matches: 8. Per the germline V gene, CDR1 is SNHLY and CDR2 is FYNNEI. The CDR3 region has the DNA TGTGCCAGCAGCCGACAGGGGTTGACAACCGGGGAGCTGTTTTTT. It specifies CASSRQGLTTGELFF.